Sequencing of this T cell receptor beta chain was carried out in a study of vaccination and CD4 T cells after COVID-19. Treatment meaning: roughly ten-day PBMC culture with coronavirus spike peptide pools or control peptides (ViraFEST assay). This clonotype was found a few times. Its antigen is as yet unknown. Mismatch with germline at one junction end may stem from a read error. In germline, CDR1 is SGHAT, CDR2 FQNNGV. This CDR3 is 13 amino acids long. Sequenced with the Oncomine TCR Beta short-read assay was DNA taken from cultured CD4+ T cells. Investigators isolated genomic DNA from cultured CD4+ T cells. Via MiXCR, TCRdb re-called the PCR reads, giving one row per CDR3 protein. The sample yields around 6,000 distinct CDR3 sequences, roughly two thirds seen once.

V is TRBV11-2 and J is TRBJ2-7, with unresolved D. The sample was CD4+ T cells from blood, cultured in vitro. This receptor was identified in a human donor who had recovered from COVID-19. The CDR3 sequence: CASSRQISSEQYF. CDR3 DNA sequence: TGTGCCAGCAGCCGCCAGATTTCCTCCGAGCAGTACTTC. Together with reference TRBV11-2 and TRBJ2-7, the CDR3 gives the full variable domain: EAGVAQSPRYKIIEKRQSVAFWCNPISGHATLYWYQQILGQGPKLLIQFQNNGVVDDSQLPKDRFSAERLKGVDSTLKIQPAKLEDSAVYLCASSRQISSEQYFGPGTRLTVT.